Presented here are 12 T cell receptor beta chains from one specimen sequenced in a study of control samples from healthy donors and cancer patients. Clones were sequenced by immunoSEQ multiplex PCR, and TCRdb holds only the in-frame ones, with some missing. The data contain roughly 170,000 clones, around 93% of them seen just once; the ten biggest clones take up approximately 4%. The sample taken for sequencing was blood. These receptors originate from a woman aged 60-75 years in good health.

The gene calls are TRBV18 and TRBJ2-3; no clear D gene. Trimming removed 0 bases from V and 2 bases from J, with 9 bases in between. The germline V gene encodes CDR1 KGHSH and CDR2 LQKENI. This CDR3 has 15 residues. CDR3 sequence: CASSPPGSNTDTQYF. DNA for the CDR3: TGTGCCAGCTCACCACCGGGCAGTAACACAGATACGCAGTATTTT.

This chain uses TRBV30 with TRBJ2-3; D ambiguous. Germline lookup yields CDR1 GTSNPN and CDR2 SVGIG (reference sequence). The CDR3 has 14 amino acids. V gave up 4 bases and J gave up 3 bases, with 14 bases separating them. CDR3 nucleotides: TGTGCCTGGACAGTGGGATTTGGGACAGATACGCAGTATTTT. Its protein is CAWTVGFGTDTQYF.

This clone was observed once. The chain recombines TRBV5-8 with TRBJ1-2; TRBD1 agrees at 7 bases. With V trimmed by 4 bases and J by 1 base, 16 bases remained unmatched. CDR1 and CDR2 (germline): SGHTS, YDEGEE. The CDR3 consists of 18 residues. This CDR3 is CASSGGDLKGGLNYGYTF. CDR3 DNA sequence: TGTGCCAGCAGCGGGGGAGATCTTAAAGGGGGCCTTAACTATGGCTACACCTTC.

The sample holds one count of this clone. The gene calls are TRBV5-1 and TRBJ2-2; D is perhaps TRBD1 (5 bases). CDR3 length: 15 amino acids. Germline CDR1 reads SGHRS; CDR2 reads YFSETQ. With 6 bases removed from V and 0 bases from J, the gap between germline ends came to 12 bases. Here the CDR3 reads CASNEQGSNTGELFF. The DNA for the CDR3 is TGCGCCAGCAACGAGCAGGGTTCGAACACCGGGGAGCTGTTTTTT.

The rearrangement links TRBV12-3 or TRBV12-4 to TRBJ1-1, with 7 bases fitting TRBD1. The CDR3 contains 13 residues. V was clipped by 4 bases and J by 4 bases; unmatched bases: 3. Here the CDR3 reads CASSYRGITEAFF. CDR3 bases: TGTGCCAGCAGTTACAGGGGAATCACTGAAGCTTTCTTT.

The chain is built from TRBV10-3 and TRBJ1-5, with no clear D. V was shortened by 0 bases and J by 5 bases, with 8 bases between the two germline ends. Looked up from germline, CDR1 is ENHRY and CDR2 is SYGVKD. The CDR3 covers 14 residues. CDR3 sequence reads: CAISESFGDQPQHF. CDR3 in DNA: TGTGCCATCAGTGAGTCGTTCGGGGATCAGCCCCAGCATTTT.

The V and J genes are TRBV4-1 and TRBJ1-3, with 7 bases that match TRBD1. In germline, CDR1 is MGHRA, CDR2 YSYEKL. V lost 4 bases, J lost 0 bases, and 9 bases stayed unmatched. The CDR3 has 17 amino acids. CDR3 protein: CASSPSGQKSSGNTIYF. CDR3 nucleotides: TGCGCCAGCAGCCCCTCGGGACAGAAGTCCTCTGGAAACACCATATATTTT.

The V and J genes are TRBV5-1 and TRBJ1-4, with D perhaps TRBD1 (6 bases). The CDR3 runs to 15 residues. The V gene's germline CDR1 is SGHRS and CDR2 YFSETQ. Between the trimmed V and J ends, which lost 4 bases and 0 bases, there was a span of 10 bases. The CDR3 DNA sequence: TGCGCCAGCAGCCCCTCAGGGGCAACTAATGAAAAACTGTTTTTT. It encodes CASSPSGATNEKLFF.

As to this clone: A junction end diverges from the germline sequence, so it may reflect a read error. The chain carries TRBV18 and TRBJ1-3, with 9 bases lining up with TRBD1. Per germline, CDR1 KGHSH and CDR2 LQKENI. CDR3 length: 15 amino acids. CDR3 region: CASSRGTGSANTIYF. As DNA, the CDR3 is TGTGCCAGCTCACGTGGGACAGGGTCTGCAAACACCATATATTTT.

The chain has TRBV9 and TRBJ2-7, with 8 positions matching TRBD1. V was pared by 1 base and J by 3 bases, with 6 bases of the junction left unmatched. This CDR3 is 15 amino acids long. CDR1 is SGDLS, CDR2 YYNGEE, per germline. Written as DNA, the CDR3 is TGTGCCAGCAGCGTACAGGGGGCTTCCGACTACGAGCAGTACTTC. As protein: CASSVQGASDYEQYF.

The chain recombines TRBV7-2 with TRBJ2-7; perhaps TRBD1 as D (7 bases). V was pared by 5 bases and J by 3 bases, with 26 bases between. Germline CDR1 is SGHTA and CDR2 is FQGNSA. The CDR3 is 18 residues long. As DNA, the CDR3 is TGTGCCAGCAGCCCCGGGCCCCTTAGACAGGGACTGAACTACGAGCAGTACTTC. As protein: CASSPGPLRQGLNYEQYF.

The CDR3 DNA sequence: TGTGCTAGTGGTTTGGTATTGACAAAGGACACAGATACGCAGTATTTT. This translates into CASGLVLTKDTDTQYF. The chain recombines TRBV12-5 with TRBJ2-3; D unclear. Trimming shortened V by 0 bases and J by 2 bases, and 12 bases separated the two germline ends. Germline V gene lookup returns CDR1 LGHNT and CDR2 FRNRAP. The CDR3 extends over 16 amino acids. The full variable domain, with the rest looked up from reference TRBV12-5 and TRBJ2-3, is DARVTQTPRHKVTEMGQEVTMRCQPILGHNTVFWYRQTMMQGLELLAYFRNRAPLDDSGMPKDRFSAEMPDATLATLKIQPSEPRDSAVYFCASGLVLTKDTDTQYFGPGTRLTVL.